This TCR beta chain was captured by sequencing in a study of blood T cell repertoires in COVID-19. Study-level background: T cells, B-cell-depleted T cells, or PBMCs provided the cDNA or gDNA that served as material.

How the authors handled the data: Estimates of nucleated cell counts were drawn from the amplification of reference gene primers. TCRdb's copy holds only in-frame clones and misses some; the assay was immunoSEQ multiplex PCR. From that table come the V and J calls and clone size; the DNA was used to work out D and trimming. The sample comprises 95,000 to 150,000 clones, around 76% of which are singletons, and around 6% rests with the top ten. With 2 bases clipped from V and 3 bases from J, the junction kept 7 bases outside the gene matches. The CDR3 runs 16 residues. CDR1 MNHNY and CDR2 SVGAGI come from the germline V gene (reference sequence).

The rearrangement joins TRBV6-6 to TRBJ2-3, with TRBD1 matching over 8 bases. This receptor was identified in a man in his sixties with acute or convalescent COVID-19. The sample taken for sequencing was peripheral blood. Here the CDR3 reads CASSYRTGMGTDTQYF. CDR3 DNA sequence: TGTGCCAGCAGTTACAGGACAGGGATGGGGACAGATACGCAGTATTTT.